This T cell receptor beta chain was identified during a study of identifying expanded T cells in peripheral blood. Study conclusions and caveats: Technical replicates showed approximately 1.2 changed clones; roughly two weeks around 15; four weeks 19. Variance in clone template counts between approximately 2-week samples significantly increased with total template count across all healthy donors.

From germline, CDR1 is LNHDA and CDR2 SQIVND (reference sequence). Trimming stripped 5 bases from V and 7 bases from J, with 15 bases between. This CDR3 spans 13 amino acids. TCRdb's copy holds only in-frame clones and misses some; the assay was immunoSEQ multiplex PCR. The data show about 50,000 clones, approximately 86% seen once. No infections or other immune events were documented during collection. Points on this clone: What it binds is not known.

The source is a person aged 18 to 70 in good health. V is TRBV19 and J is TRBJ2-7; D tentatively reads TRBD1 or TRBD2 (5 bases each). The sequenced sample consisted of blood. The CDR3 region is CASSYRTSGEQYF. The CDR3 DNA is TGTGCCAGTAGTTATCGGACATCGGGGGAGCAGTACTTC.